Listed below are T cell receptor beta chains from one sample, sequenced in a study of graft-versus-host responses after intestinal transplantation. Sequencing used immunoSEQ multiplex PCR; TCRdb keeps in-frame clones, though not all of them. Of tens of thousands of clones detected, about nine tenths appear once; the ten largest clones hold around 6.7%. The sample in question was bone marrow, obtained 700 to 850 days after intestinal transplantation. The receptors were sampled from a human patient who received an intestinal transplant, so some T cells may come from the graft donor. The CDR3 runs from the conserved cysteine through the conserved F or W. D genes are given only for firm matches. Some rows mark clone size as missing; the rest say once, few, many or name a class of expanded clone.

CASSTRDRLYEQYF | TGTGCCAGTAGTACGCGGGACAGGCTGTACGAGCAGTACTTC | TRBV19 | few | TRBD1 | TRBJ2-7
CASSLQWPMNTEAFF | TGTGCCAGCAGCCTCCAGTGGCCCATGAACACTGAAGCTTTCTTT | TRBV6-5 | . | . | TRBJ1-1
CASSFSPRETDTQYF | TGCGCCAGCAGCTTTTCCCCACGTGAGACGGATACGCAGTATTTT | TRBV5-1 | . | . | TRBJ2-3
CASSPSAGAGTEAFF | TGTGCCAGCTCACCATCGGCGGGGGCCGGCACTGAAGCTTTCTTT | TRBV18 | once | . | TRBJ1-1
CAISSRQQETQYF | TGTGCCATCAGCTCTAGACAGCAAGAGACCCAGTACTTC | TRBV10-3 | . | . | TRBJ2-5
CASSQDATGTGGLLYSYNEQFF | TGCGCCAGCAGCCAAGATGCGACCGGGACAGGGGGCCTACTCTACTCGTACAATGAGCAGTTCTTC | TRBV4-1 | . | TRBD1 | TRBJ2-1
CASSPPRRGWGETQYF | TGTGCCAGCAGCCCCCCGCGAAGGGGATGGGGGGAGACCCAGTACTTC | TRBV28 | . | . | TRBJ2-5
CASSPGTGGEKLFF | TGTGCCAGCAGTCCCGGGACTGGGGGAGAAAAACTGTTTTTT | TRBV2 | few | . | TRBJ1-4
CASSPGTGWDEKLFF | TGTGCCAGCTCACCAGGGACCGGGTGGGATGAAAAACTGTTTTTT | TRBV18 | . | . | TRBJ1-4
CASSLEAGRSTGELFF | TGTGCCAGCAGCTTAGAGGCAGGGAGATCCACCGGGGAGCTGTTTTTT | TRBV7-2 | . | . | TRBJ2-2
CASSFPITDGTDTQYF | TGTGCCAGCAGTTTCCCCATCACGGACGGAACAGATACGCAGTATTTT | TRBV28 | . | . | TRBJ2-3
CASSEGGTGYYEQYF | TGTGCCAGCAGTGAAGGGGGGACAGGCTATTACGAGCAGTACTTC | TRBV2 | . | TRBD1 | TRBJ2-7
CATSRVATGGPLSGGYTF | TGTGCCACCAGCAGAGTAGCGACAGGGGGTCCCCTTTCAGGCGGCTACACCTTC | TRBV15 | . | TRBD1 | TRBJ1-2
CASSQVGGETQYF | TGCGCCAGCAGCCAAGTGGGGGGAGAGACCCAGTACTTC | TRBV4-1 | . | . | TRBJ2-5
CASSLGTADYEQYF | TGTGCCAGCAGCTTAGGGACGGCCGACTACGAGCAGTACTTC | TRBV7-3 | few | . | TRBJ2-7
CSPKNRENEQFF | TGCAGCCCCAAAAACAGGGAAAATGAGCAGTTCTTC | TRBV29-1 | . | . | TRBJ2-1
CASSHGVVVEHTDTQYF | TGTGCCAGCAGCCATGGCGTTGTGGTGGAACACACAGATACGCAGTATTTT | TRBV4-2 | . | . | TRBJ2-3
CASSELRGPRSPLHF | TGTGCCAGCAGCGAGCTGAGGGGGCCTAGGTCACCCCTCCACTTT | TRBV2 | . | TRBD1 | TRBJ1-6
CASSLGPRVYGYTF | TGTGCCAGCAGTTTGGGGCCCAGGGTCTATGGCTACACCTTC | TRBV28 | . | . | TRBJ1-2
CASGSWASGATDTQYF | TGTGCTAGTGGTTCTTGGGCTAGCGGGGCGACAGATACGCAGTATTTT | TRBV12-5 | once | TRBD2 | TRBJ2-3
CAPTRTGIQETQYF | TGTGCCCCCACCCGGACAGGCATCCAAGAGACCCAGTACTTC | TRBV27 | . | TRBD1 | TRBJ2-5
CASSPLHTDTQYF | TGTGCCAGCAGCCCACTACACACAGATACGCAGTATTTT | TRBV5-6 | . | . | TRBJ2-3
CASSARGTGLRTEAFF | TGTGCCAGCAGCGCACGCGGGACAGGGCTGAGGACTGAAGCTTTCTTT | TRBV7-9 | . | TRBD1 | TRBJ1-1
CAWSVGEGYEQYF | TGTGCCTGGAGTGTGGGGGAGGGGTACGAGCAGTACTTC | TRBV30 | . | TRBD2 | TRBJ2-7
CASSLGLAGFNEQFF | TGTGCCAGCAGTTTAGGACTAGCGGGTTTCAATGAGCAGTTCTTC | TRBV27 | . | TRBD2 | TRBJ2-1
CATSTGSYNTGELFF | TGTGCCACCAGTACCGGGTCCTATAATACCGGGGAGCTGTTTTTT | TRBV15 | . | . | TRBJ2-2
CASSGGEVQETQYF | TGTGCCAGCAGTGGGGGGGAGGTCCAAGAGACCCAGTACTTC | TRBV6-5 | . | TRBD2 | TRBJ2-5
CASSQPGLAGTGELFF | TGCGCCAGCAGCCAACCGGGACTAGCGGGCACCGGGGAGCTGTTTTTT | TRBV10-2 | . | TRBD2 | TRBJ2-2
CAGQVGSGGSDEQFF | TGTGCAGGCCAAGTAGGGTCAGGAGGGTCGGATGAGCAGTTCTTC | TRBV6-1 | . | . | TRBJ2-1
CATMGTVNEKLFF | TGTGCCACCATGGGGACAGTCAATGAAAAACTGTTTTTT | TRBV19 | once | TRBD1 | TRBJ1-4
CASSLSPGGAYEQYF | TGTGCCAGCAGCTTATCGCCAGGTGGGGCCTACGAGCAGTACTTC | TRBV13 | . | . | TRBJ2-7
CSVARGMNTEAFF | TGCAGCGTTGCCCGGGGTATGAACACTGAAGCTTTCTTT | TRBV29-1 | . | . | TRBJ1-1
CASSEGSGRARETQYF | TGTGCCAGCAGCGAGGGTAGCGGGAGGGCCAGGGAGACCCAGTACTTC | TRBV9 | . | TRBD2 | TRBJ2-5
CASSLAMGYGYTF | TGTGCCAGCAGCCTCGCCATGGGCTATGGCTACACCTTC | TRBV6-6 | . | . | TRBJ1-2
CASSRNSYEQYF | TGTGCCAGCAGTCGAAACTCCTACGAGCAGTACTTC | TRBV11-2 | . | . | TRBJ2-7
CASSSGLSGSYEQYF | TGTGCCAGCAGCTCGGGACTCAGTGGATCCTACGAGCAGTACTTC | TRBV9 | . | . | TRBJ2-7
CASSLGLNYGYTF | TGTGCCAGCAGCTTAGGCCTAAACTATGGCTACACCTTC | TRBV11-1 | . | . | TRBJ1-2
CASSFRFGDRSNQPQHF | TGTGCCAGCAGTTTTCGGTTCGGAGACCGAAGCAATCAGCCCCAGCATTTT | TRBV28 | . | . | TRBJ1-5
CASSIVAGDRPSYEQYF | TGTGCCAGTAGTATAGTTGCAGGGGACAGACCCTCATACGAGCAGTACTTC | TRBV19 | once | TRBD1 | TRBJ2-7
CASSPRTGYVAGNTIYF | TGCGCCAGCAGCCCTCGGACAGGTTACGTCGCTGGAAACACCATATATTTT | TRBV4-1 | . | TRBD1 | TRBJ1-3
CASSYDARYPFF | TGTGCCAGCAGTTACGATGCCAGGTATCCGTTCTTC | TRBV6-5 | . | . | TRBJ2-1
CASSFSPGTAITDTQYF | TGTGCCAGCAGTTTTTCCCCCGGGACAGCAATCACAGATACGCAGTATTTT | TRBV27 | . | TRBD1 | TRBJ2-3
CTSSQGRDTQYF | TGCACCAGCAGCCAAGGACGGGATACGCAGTATTTT | TRBV1 | . | . | TRBJ2-3
CASSPIVARDF | TGTGCCAGCAGCCCCATAGTTGCCCGGGATTTT | TRBV7-3 | . | . | TRBJ1-3
CASSVGAGVHNEQFF | TGTGCCAGCAGCGTAGGTGCGGGAGTCCACAATGAGCAGTTCTTC | TRBV9 | once | TRBD2 | TRBJ2-1
CASSLSTASNQPQHF | TGTGCCAGCAGCCTTTCGACAGCTTCCAATCAGCCCCAGCATTTT | TRBV7-9 | few | . | TRBJ1-5
CASSHGVAGELFF | TGTGCCAGCAGCCACGGAGTTGCCGGGGAGCTGTTTTTT | TRBV7-9 | . | . | TRBJ2-2
CASSIDSYNEQFF | TGTGCCAGCAGCATAGACTCCTACAATGAGCAGTTCTTC | TRBV7-7 | . | . | TRBJ2-1
CASSTYRWVEKLFF | TGCGCCAGCAGCACGTACCGGTGGGTCGAAAAACTGTTTTTT | TRBV5-1 | . | . | TRBJ1-4
CASSESETGSEKLFF | TGTGCCAGCAGTGAATCGGAGACAGGGTCTGAAAAACTGTTTTTT | TRBV25-1 | . | TRBD1 | TRBJ1-4
CSVDGGHTYEQYF | TGCAGCGTTGATGGGGGGCACACCTACGAGCAGTACTTC | TRBV29-1 | . | . | TRBJ2-7
CASSLSGYEGTEAFF | TGTGCCAGCAGTTTATCAGGGTATGAAGGCACTGAAGCTTTCTTT | TRBV27 | . | . | TRBJ1-1
CASSLSEKLFF | TGTGCCAGCAGCTTAAGTGAAAAACTGTTTTTT | TRBV11-2 | . | . | TRBJ1-4
CASSLAAGETYEQYF | TGTGCCAGCAGCTTAGCGGCAGGGGAGACGTACGAGCAGTACTTC | TRBV7-6 | . | . | TRBJ2-7
CASSAMGQTNYGYTF | TGTGCCAGCAGCGCGATGGGACAGACAAACTATGGCTACACCTTC | TRBV6-6 | . | TRBD1 | TRBJ1-2
CASSLDTGNPYEQYF | TGCGCCAGCAGCTTGGATACAGGGAACCCCTACGAGCAGTACTTC | TRBV5-1 | . | . | TRBJ2-7